A selection of T cell receptor beta chains follows, all from one sample in a study of blood T cells in healthy people across ages. TCRdb recomputed calls from the 5' RACE reads with MiXCR, one row per CDR3 protein. The sample lists over 1,200,000 distinct CDR3 sequences, 45% to 70% occurring once. The sample was blood. Every receptor here comes from a man between 18 and 29 years old in good health. CDR3s include the opening cysteine and the closing phenylalanine or tryptophan. D genes are given only for firm matches. Size is stated for part of the rows, as once, few or many counts, or as a class when the clone is expanded.

V gene	D gene	J gene	clone size	CDR3 DNA	CDR3 protein
TRBV27	TRBD2	TRBJ2-4	-	TGTGCCAGCAGTTCCATTGGACTAGTGGGAGCCAAAAACATTCAGTACTTC	CASSSIGLVGAKNIQYF
TRBV10-3	-	TRBJ2-7	-	TGTGCCATCAGTGCCTCGGAGACGGTCTCCTACGAGCAGTACTTC	CAISASETVSYEQYF
TRBV4-3	TRBD1	TRBJ2-7	-	TGCGCCAGCAGTCTAGGGTGGAGGACAGGGGATTCCTACGAGCAGTACTTC	CASSLGWRTGDSYEQYF
TRBV2	TRBD1	TRBJ1-4	-	TGTGCCAGCAGGGCGACAGGGCTGAGTGAAAAACTGTTTTTT	CASRATGLSEKLFF
TRBV6-1	-	TRBJ2-7	-	TGTGCCAGCAGTGAAATGGTAGAGCAGATCTACGAGCAGTACTTC	CASSEMVEQIYEQYF
TRBV7-2	-	TRBJ1-1	-	TGTGCCAGCATACTAAGGTCCGGACCACAATACACTGAAGCTTTCTTT	CASILRSGPQYTEAFF
TRBV20-1	-	TRBJ2-1	-	TGCAGTGCTAGCGGAGCGTCCTACAATGAGCAGTTCTTC	CSASGASYNEQFF
TRBV28	-	TRBJ2-4	few	TGTGCCAGCAGTCTCTACGGGACAACCAAAAACATTCAGTACTTC	CASSLYGTTKNIQYF
TRBV7-9	-	TRBJ2-1	-	TGTGCCAGCAGCTTAACCCTGGTTGAGCAGTTCTTC	CASSLTLVEQFF
TRBV6-2/TRBV6-3	TRBD2	TRBJ2-1	-	TGTGCCAGCAGTGGACTAGCGGGGCAGTTCTTC	CASSGLAGQFF
TRBV6-6	-	TRBJ2-5	few	TGTGCCAGCAGTCCAATCCAGGAGACCCAGTACTTC	CASSPIQETQYF
TRBV9	-	TRBJ2-4	-	TGTGCCAGCAGCGTAGCCGAGTCTCCGGCCTACGGGCAGTACTTC	CASSVAESPAYGQYF
TRBV2	TRBD1	TRBJ2-7	once	TGTGCCAGTAACATCGGACAGGGAAAGTACTTC	CASNIGQGKYF
TRBV20-1	TRBD2	TRBJ2-3	-	TGCAGTGCTAGAGTTTCTAGCGGGACCTACCTCGTCACAGATACGCAGTATTTT	CSARVSSGTYLVTDTQYF
TRBV9	-	TRBJ2-7	few	TGTGCCAGCAGCGTAGTAGGAGGGTTCGGGTACGAGCAGTACTTC	CASSVVGGFGYEQYF
TRBV7-2	TRBD2	TRBJ2-7	-	TGTGCCAGCAGCTCCCGGACTGAGCGGGGCTACGAGCAGTACTTC	CASSSRTERGYEQYF
TRBV20-1	-	TRBJ2-5	-	TGCAGTGGGGGCAGTCTCTACGGAATACAAGAGACCCAGAACTTC	CSGGSLYGIQETQNF
TRBV5-1	-	TRBJ1-4	-	TGCGCCAGCAGCAAACAGGCCTCAGCAACTAATGAAAAACTGTTTTTT	CASSKQASATNEKLFF
TRBV5-1	-	TRBJ2-3	-	TGCGCCAGCCGCGGGACCTTGGATACGCAGTATTTT	CASRGTLDTQYF
TRBV14	-	TRBJ1-2	-	TGTGCCAGCAGCCAAGATCGGTACGAGGGGATCTACACCTTC	CASSQDRYEGIYTF
TRBV6-2/TRBV6-3	TRBD2	TRBJ2-5	few	TGTGCCAGCAGTTCCAGCGGGGGGCCTCAAGAGACCCAGTACTTC	CASSSSGGPQETQYF
TRBV7-9	-	TRBJ1-4	-	TGTGCCAGCAGGAGGGAAGGGAATGAAAAACTGTTTTTT	CASRREGNEKLFF
TRBV6-1	TRBD2	TRBJ2-1	-	TGTGCCAGCAGTGAAGGTCTAGCGGGTTACCCCTACAATGAGCAGTTCTTC	CASSEGLAGYPYNEQFF
TRBV20-1	-	TRBJ2-1	-	TGCAGTGCTTTAGAGGGCAGAGACAATGAGCAGTTCTTC	CSALEGRDNEQFF
TRBV10-2	TRBD2	TRBJ2-1	-	TGCGCCAGCAGTGAAACTAGCGGGGATGTAGAGCAGTTCTTC	CASSETSGDVEQFF
TRBV12-3/TRBV12-4	-	TRBJ2-5	-	TGTGCCAGCAGTTTAGTGGGCAGGGAGGAGACCCAGTACTTC	CASSLVGREETQYF
TRBV6-1	-	TRBJ2-3	once	TGTGCCAGCAGCTTTCTATTTCCGGGACACTTGACAGATACGCAGTATTTT	CASSFLFPGHLTDTQYF
TRBV11-2	TRBD2	TRBJ2-1	-	TGTGCCAGCAGCTTAGGAGTAATAGCGGGATTAGTTTCCTACAATGAGCAGTTCTTC	CASSLGVIAGLVSYNEQFF
TRBV6-5	-	TRBJ2-6	-	TGTGCCAGCAGTGCCTACAGTACGGCCAACGTCCTGACTTTC	CASSAYSTANVLTF
TRBV7-9	-	TRBJ2-5	few	TGTGCCAGCAGCTTAGATGCCAGGGCCGTCGGAGGGCAGTACTTC	CASSLDARAVGGQYF
TRBV7-9	-	TRBJ1-2	-	TGTGCCAGCAGCAATACAGGGCATGAGACCTATGGCTACACCTTC	CASSNTGHETYGYTF
TRBV4-1	-	TRBJ2-3	few	TGCGCCAGCAGCCAAGTAGATCGGCAGTCCGGATTCACAGATACGCAGTATTTT	CASSQVDRQSGFTDTQYF
TRBV7-9	-	TRBJ1-1	-	TGTGCCAGCAGCTCTCCGTGGGGGTCGGGATCGACCACTGAAGCTTTCTTT	CASSSPWGSGSTTEAFF
TRBV7-9	-	TRBJ2-5	-	TGTGCCAGCAGCTTAAGGGGGGGCTTCCAAGAGACCCAGTACTTC	CASSLRGGFQETQYF
TRBV20-1	TRBD1	TRBJ2-7	-	TGCAGTGCTAGAGACCCTCGAGGGACAGGGAGGGGTCGCGAGCAGTACTTC	CSARDPRGTGRGREQYF
TRBV6-5	TRBD2	TRBJ2-1	-	TGTGCCAGCAGTTATTGGCGGGGGGGGAGCTCCTACAATGAGCAGTTCTTC	CASSYWRGGSSYNEQFF
TRBV7-2	-	TRBJ1-2	-	TGTGCCAGCAGCCGTCAAGACGGTAACTATGGCTACACCTTC	CASSRQDGNYGYTF
TRBV4-1	TRBD2	TRBJ2-1	-	TGCGCCAGTACCGGACTAGCGGGAAGAAATGAGCAGGTCTTC	CASTGLAGRNEQVF
TRBV28	-	TRBJ2-3	-	TGTGCCAGCAGTTTAGGGTCGGCCACTAGCACAGATACGCAGTATTTT	CASSLGSATSTDTQYF
TRBV5-1	TRBD1	TRBJ2-5	-	TGCGCCAGCAGCGGCCGGGACAGGCTAATAGAGACCCAGTACTTC	CASSGRDRLIETQYF
TRBV4-1	TRBD2	TRBJ2-7	-	TGCGCCAGCAGCCTTGGGGGCGGGGGGGCCTACAATGAGCAGTACTTC	CASSLGGGGAYNEQYF
TRBV12-3/TRBV12-4	TRBD2	TRBJ2-7	few	TGTGCCAGCAGAGGTGGGGGGGGCGAGCAGTACTTC	CASRGGGGEQYF
TRBV12-3/TRBV12-4	-	TRBJ1-4	-	TGTGCCAGCAGCAACACGGCATATAGCACAACTAATGAAAAACTGTTTTTT	CASSNTAYSTTNEKLFF
TRBV5-1	-	TRBJ1-4	-	TGCGCCAGCAGCTTGGACGTCGTAGGGCGGGCGGAAAAACTGTTTTTT	CASSLDVVGRAEKLFF
TRBV10-3	-	TRBJ1-6	-	TGTGCCATCAGTGAGTCCCGGGATAATTCACCCCTCCACTTT	CAISESRDNSPLHF
TRBV25-1	-	TRBJ2-5	-	TGTGCCAGCAGTGTGGGGACACAAGAGGCCCAGTACTTC	CASSVGTQEAQYF
TRBV29-1	-	TRBJ2-7	-	TGCAGCGTTGTGTCGCCAGGGTCCTACGAGCAGTACTTC	CSVVSPGSYEQYF
TRBV7-2	-	TRBJ2-1	-	TGTGCCAGCAGCTTAGGGGTAGGAGGGGTTTACAATGAGCAGTTCTTC	CASSLGVGGVYNEQFF
TRBV20-1	-	TRBJ2-3	-	TGCAGTGCTAGAGATCGACTAGTAACGTCAGATACGCAGTATTTT	CSARDRLVTSDTQYF
TRBV7-9	-	TRBJ1-5	-	TGTGCCAGCAGCCCCCTAGAAAGGAGCAATCAGCCCCAGCATTTT	CASSPLERSNQPQHF
TRBV4-2	-	TRBJ2-1	once	TGTGCCAGCAGCCTACGGACTGGCGAGAGCTCCTACAATGAGCAGTTCTTC	CASSLRTGESSYNEQFF
TRBV5-5	-	TRBJ2-5	once	TGTGCCAGCAGCTTGGCCCATGGGGTAGCGCAGCCTCTGGGGGAGACCCAGTACTTC	CASSLAHGVAQPLGETQYF
TRBV29-1	-	TRBJ2-5	few	TGCAGCGTTGATAGCAGGCCTCAAGAGACCCAGTACTTC	CSVDSRPQETQYF